This T cell receptor (beta chain) is from a study of T cell responses to AZD1222 COVID-19 vaccine. Findings and limits, study-wide: Among the donors, most were white British and more were female, and clonal diversity was possibly underestimated. The breadth and depth of Spike-specific TCRs increased once two AZD1222 doses had been given. The study sampled repertoires only after the peak T cell response.

Second-dose groups at about 4 or about 12 weeks were pooled. The V gene's germline CDR1 is SSHAT and CDR2 FNYEAQ (reference sequence). The CDR3 loop spans 13 amino acids. The V and J ends lost 0 bases and 3 bases respectively, with 5 bases between them. The assay was immunoSEQ multiplex PCR, and TCRdb's table has in-frame clones only and misses some. This sample has some 96,000 clones, with 85% to 90% found just once. To note about this clone: Its antigen is still unknown.

The material sequenced was peripheral blood, taken 28 days after the second AZD1222 dose. The sequence came from an adult who received the AZD1222 COVID-19 vaccine. V gene TRBV7-7 combines with J gene TRBJ1-1; D is ambiguous. For the CDR3, the DNA is TGTGCCAGCAGCTTAGCCAGGCACACTGAAGCTTTCTTT. Translating it yields CASSLARHTEAFF.